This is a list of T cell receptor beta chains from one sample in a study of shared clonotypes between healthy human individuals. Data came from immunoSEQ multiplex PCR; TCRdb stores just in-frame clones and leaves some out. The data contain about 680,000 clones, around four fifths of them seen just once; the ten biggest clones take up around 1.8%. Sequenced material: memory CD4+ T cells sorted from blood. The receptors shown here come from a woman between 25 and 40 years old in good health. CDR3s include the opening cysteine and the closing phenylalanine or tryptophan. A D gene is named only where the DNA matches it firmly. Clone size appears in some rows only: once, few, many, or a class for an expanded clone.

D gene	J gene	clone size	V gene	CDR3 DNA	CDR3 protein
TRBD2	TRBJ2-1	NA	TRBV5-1	TGCGCCAGCAGCCAGTCTAGCGGATCCTACAATGAGCAGTTCTTC	CASSQSSGSYNEQFF
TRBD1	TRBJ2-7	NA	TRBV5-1	TGCGCCAGCAGCTCGGGACAGGGGAGAAACTACGAGCAGTACTTC	CASSSGQGRNYEQYF
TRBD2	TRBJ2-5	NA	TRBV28	TGTGCCAGCCAAAGCGGGAGAGGTGAGACCCAGTACTTC	CASQSGRGETQYF
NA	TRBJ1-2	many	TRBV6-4	TGTGCCCCGTTAAGAGGGGTGTATGGCTACACCTTC	CAPLRGVYGYTF
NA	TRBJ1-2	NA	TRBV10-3	TGTGCCACCCTCCCCGGGCAGCCCGAGGGGTATGGCTACACCTTC	CATLPGQPEGYGYTF
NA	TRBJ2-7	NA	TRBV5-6	TGTGCCAGCAGCTACTGGGGACATTTGATGACCTACGAGCAGTACTTC	CASSYWGHLMTYEQYF
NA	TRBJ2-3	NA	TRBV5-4	TGTGCCAGCAGCTTAACGCGGGCCCGCACAGATACGCAGTATTTT	CASSLTRARTDTQYF
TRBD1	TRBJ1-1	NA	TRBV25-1	TGTGCCAGCAGTGGTTCGGACAGGGCGAACACTGAAGCTTTCTTT	CASSGSDRANTEAFF
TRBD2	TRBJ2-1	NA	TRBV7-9	TGTGCCAGCAGCACCGGGACTAGCGGGAGTTACGATGAGCAGTTCTTC	CASSTGTSGSYDEQFF
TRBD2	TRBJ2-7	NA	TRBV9	TGTGCCAGCAGCTCAGGAGGGACTAGCGGGACGAAAATCTACGAGCAGTACTTC	CASSSGGTSGTKIYEQYF
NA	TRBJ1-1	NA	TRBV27	TGTGCCAGCAGGCCCCGGTCGGGGGAGCACACTGAAGCTTTCTTT	CASRPRSGEHTEAFF
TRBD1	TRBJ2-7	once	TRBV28	TGTGCCAGCAGTCCAGCCATACAGGGGTGGGAGCAGTACTTC	CASSPAIQGWEQYF
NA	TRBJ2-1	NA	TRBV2	TGTGCCAGCAGTGAGGACTTTGAGCAGTTCTTC	CASSEDFEQFF
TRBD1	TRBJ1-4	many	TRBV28	TGTGCCAGCAGCTCGACAGGGCGGGAAAAACTGTTTTTT	CASSSTGREKLFF
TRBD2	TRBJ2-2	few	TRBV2	TGTGCCAGCACTGTGACACTAGCGGCCGGGGAGCTGTTTTTT	CASTVTLAAGELFF
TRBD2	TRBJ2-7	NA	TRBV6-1	TGTGCCAGCAGTGAACAGGGCGGGAGGGTTAGGCAGTACTTC	CASSEQGGRVRQYF
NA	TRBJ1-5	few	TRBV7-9	TGTGCCAGCAGCTTATACGACAATCAGCCCCAGCATTTT	CASSLYDNQPQHF
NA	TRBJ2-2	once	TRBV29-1	TGCAGCGTTGGAAGCAGTTATGGGGCGGGAACCGGGGAGCTGTTTTTT	CSVGSSYGAGTGELFF
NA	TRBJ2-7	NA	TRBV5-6	TGTGCCAGCAGTTATAGGTCGGGACTGGGGACCGACGAGCAGTACTTC	CASSYRSGLGTDEQYF
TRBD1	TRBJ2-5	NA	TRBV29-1	TGCAGCGTTGAAGGGGACAGAACCCAGTACTTC	CSVEGDRTQYF
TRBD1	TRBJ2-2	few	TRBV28	TGTGCCAGCAGTCCCCACAGGGGATCAAACGGGGAGCTGTTTTTT	CASSPHRGSNGELFF
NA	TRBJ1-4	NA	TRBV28	TGTGCCAGCAGTTTCGGGGTAGGGAATGAAAAACTGTTTTTT	CASSFGVGNEKLFF
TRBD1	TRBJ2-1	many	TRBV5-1	TGCGCCAGCAGCTTGGGGGACAGGGATCGGAACGAGCAGTTCTTC	CASSLGDRDRNEQFF
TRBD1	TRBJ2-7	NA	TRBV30	TGTGCCTGGAGCCAGGGACAGGGAGGTTACGAGCAGCACTTC	CAWSQGQGGYEQHF